The T cell receptor (beta chain) under discussion was sequenced for a study of T cell responses to AZD1222 COVID-19 vaccine. Germline V gene sequence: CDR1 SQVTM, CDR2 ANQGSEA. This CDR3 is 14 amino acids long. Trimming pared 6 bases from V and 8 bases from J, leaving 20 bases between. TCRdb's copy holds only in-frame clones and misses some; the assay was immunoSEQ multiplex PCR. The sample carries 70,000 or so clones, more than 75% recorded once. This material consisted of peripheral blood, taken on day 0 of AZD1222 vaccination. This TCR derives from an adult in good health. The rearrangement uses TRBV29-1 and TRBJ2-1; D may be TRBD2 (6 bases). CDR3 sequence: CSVERPGGGDEQFF. CDR3 bases: TGCAGCGTCGAGCGGCCCGGGGGAGGAGATGAGCAGTTCTTC.